This T cell receptor beta chain was identified in a study of blood T cell repertoires in COVID-19. Background on the study: Acute and convalescent COVID-19 specimens originated in the United States, Italy and Spain. The analysed material was cDNA or gDNA that came from T cells, B-cell-depleted T cells, or PBMCs.

V was shortened by 0 bases and J by 5 bases, with 14 bases between the two germline ends. This CDR3 is 15 amino acids long. CDR1 is WNHNN and CDR2 is SYGVQD in the germline V gene (reference sequence). In the original workflow: How many nucleated cells were present was estimated from reference gene primer amplification. Repertoires were generated with immunoSEQ multiplex PCR, while TCRdb's copy carries only in-frame clones and drops some. V and J calls and clone size are given by that table; D and trimming were obtained from the DNA. The data show roughly 250,000 clones, with over 70% seen just once and roughly 8.8% held by the top ten.

The rearrangement joins TRBV10-1 to TRBJ2-7, with a possible D match to TRBD2 (5 bases). The sequenced sample consisted of peripheral blood. The clonotype originates from a man aged 35 to 55 with active or convalescent COVID-19. CDR3 sequence reads: CASSESGLPGNEQYF. The CDR3 nucleotides are TGCGCCAGCAGTGAGTCAGGGCTCCCGGGGAACGAGCAGTACTTC.